This T cell receptor beta chain was found in a study of beta chain features in type 1 diabetes. Isolated RNA was reverse transcribed in full, so expressed TCRB transcripts were sequenced. Clones were read by immunoSEQ multiplex PCR, and TCRdb kept only the in-frame ones, dropping some. The data show approximately 37,000 clones, roughly 50% seen once. Markers CD45RO/CCR7/CD25/CD127/CD95/CD27 served to sort CD4+ naive, central memory, regulatory and stem cell-like memory cells. The study's findings and limits: Among patients with Type 1 diabetes, TCRB CDR3s were moderately but significantly shorter in every one of the four CD4+ subsets. Sampled from patients, naive, central memory and Treg TCRB repertoires appeared more similar than those sampled from healthy donors.

This clone has only a few counts. Its matching antigen is unknown. From germline, CDR1 is SQVTM and CDR2 ANQGSEA. The V and J ends lost 0 bases and 3 bases respectively, with 6 bases between them. The CDR3 is made up of 12 amino acids. This chain links TRBV29-1 with TRBJ2-7; weak D call: TRBD2 (5 bases). The sample consisted of central memory CD4+ T cells from blood. This clonotype was obtained from a woman aged 18-29 years in good health. CDR3 amino acids: CSVEDGSYEQYF. The CDR3 DNA reads TGCAGCGTTGAAGATGGGAGCTACGAGCAGTACTTC.